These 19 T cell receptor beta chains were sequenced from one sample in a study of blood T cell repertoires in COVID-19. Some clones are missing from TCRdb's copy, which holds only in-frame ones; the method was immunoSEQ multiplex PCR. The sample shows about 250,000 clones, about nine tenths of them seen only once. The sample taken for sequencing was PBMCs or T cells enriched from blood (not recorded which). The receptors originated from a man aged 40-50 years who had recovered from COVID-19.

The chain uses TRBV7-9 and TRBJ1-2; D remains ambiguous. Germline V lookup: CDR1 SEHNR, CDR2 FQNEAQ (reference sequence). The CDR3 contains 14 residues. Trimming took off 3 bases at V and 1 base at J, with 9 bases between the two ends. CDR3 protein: CASSFEALNYGYTF. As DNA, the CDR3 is TGTGCCAGCAGCTTTGAGGCGCTTAACTATGGCTACACCTTC.

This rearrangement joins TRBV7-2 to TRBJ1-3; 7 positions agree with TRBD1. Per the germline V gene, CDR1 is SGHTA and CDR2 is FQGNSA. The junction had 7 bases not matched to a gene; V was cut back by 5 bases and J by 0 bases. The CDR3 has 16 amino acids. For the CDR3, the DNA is TGTGCCAGCAGCCCCCAGCAGGGGGGCTCTGGAAACACCATATATTTT. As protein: CASSPQQGGSGNTIYF.

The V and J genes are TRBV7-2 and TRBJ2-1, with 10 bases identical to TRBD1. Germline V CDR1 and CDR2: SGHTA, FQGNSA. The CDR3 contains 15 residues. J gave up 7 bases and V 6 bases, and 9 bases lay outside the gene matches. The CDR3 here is CASSHDRGRQNEQFF. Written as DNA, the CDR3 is TGTGCCAGCAGTCACGACAGGGGGCGTCAGAATGAGCAGTTCTTC. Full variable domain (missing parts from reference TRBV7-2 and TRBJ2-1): GAGVSQSPSNKVTEKGKDVELRCDPISGHTALYWYRQSLGQGLEFLIYFQGNSAPDKSGLPSDRFSAERTGGSVSTLTIQRTQQEDSAVYLCASSHDRGRQNEQFFGPGTRLTVL.

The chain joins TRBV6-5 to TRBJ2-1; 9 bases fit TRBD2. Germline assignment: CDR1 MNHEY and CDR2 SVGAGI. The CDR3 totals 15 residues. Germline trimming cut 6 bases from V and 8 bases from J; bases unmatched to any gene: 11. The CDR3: CASREISGSYYEQFF. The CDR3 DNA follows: TGTGCCAGCAGGGAGATTAGCGGGAGTTATTATGAGCAGTTCTTC.

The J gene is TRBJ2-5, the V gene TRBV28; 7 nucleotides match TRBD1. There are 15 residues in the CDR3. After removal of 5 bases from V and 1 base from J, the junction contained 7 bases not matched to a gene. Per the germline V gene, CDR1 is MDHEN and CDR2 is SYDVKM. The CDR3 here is CASSLDRIIQETQYF. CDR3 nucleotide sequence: TGTGCCAGCAGTCTGGACAGGATAATCCAAGAGACCCAGTACTTC.

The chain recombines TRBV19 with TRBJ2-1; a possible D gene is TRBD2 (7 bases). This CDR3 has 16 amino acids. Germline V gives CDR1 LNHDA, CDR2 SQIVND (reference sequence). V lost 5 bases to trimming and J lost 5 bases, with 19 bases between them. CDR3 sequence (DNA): TGTGCCAGTAGTCCCCAGTCGGGGGGCCTTAACAATGAGCAGTTCTTC. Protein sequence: CASSPQSGGLNNEQFF.

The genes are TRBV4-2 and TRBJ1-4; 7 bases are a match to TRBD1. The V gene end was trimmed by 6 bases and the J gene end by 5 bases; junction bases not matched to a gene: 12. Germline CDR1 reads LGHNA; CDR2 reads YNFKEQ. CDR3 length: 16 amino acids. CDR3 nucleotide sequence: TGTGCCAGCAGGGGAGATACAGGGGTTCCCAATGAAAAACTGTTTTTT. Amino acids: CASRGDTGVPNEKLFF.

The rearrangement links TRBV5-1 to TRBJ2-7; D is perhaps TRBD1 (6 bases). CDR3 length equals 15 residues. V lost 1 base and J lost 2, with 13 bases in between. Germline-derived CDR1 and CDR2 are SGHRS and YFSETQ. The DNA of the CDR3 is TGCGCCAGCAGCTTGCAGGGGTTCCCCACCTACGAGCAGTACTTC. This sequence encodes CASSLQGFPTYEQYF. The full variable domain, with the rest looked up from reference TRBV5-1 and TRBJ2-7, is KAGVTQTPRYLIKTRGQQVTLSCSPISGHRSVSWYQQTPGQGLQFLFEYFSETQRNKGNFPGRFSGRQFSNSRSEMNVSTLELGDSALYLCASSLQGFPTYEQYFGPGTRLTVT.

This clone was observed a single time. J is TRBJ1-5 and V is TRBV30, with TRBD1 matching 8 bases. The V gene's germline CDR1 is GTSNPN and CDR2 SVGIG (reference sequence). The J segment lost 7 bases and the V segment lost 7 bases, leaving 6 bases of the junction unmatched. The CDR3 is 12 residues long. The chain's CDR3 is CAFQQGGQPQHF. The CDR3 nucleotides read TGTGCCTTTCAACAGGGGGGACAGCCCCAGCATTTT. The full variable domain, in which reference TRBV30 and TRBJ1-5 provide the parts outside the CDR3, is SQTIHQWPATLVQPVGSPLSLECTVEGTSNPNLYWYRQAAGRGLQLLFYSVGIGQISSEVPQNLSASRPQDRQFILSSKKLLLSDSGFYLCAFQQGGQPQHFGDGTRLSIL.

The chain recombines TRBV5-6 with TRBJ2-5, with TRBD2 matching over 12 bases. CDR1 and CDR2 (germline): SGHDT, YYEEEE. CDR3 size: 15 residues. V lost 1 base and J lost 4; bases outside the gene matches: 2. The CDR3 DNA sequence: TGTGCCAGCAGCTTGACTAGCGGGGGGTTAGAGACCCAGTACTTC. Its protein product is CASSLTSGGLETQYF.

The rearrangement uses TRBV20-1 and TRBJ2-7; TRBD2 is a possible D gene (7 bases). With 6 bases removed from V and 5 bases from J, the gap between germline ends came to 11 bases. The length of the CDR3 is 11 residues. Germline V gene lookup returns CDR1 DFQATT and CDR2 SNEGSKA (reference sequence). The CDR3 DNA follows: TGCAGTGCAAAGGGGGGGGACGAGCAGTACTTC. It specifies CSAKGGDEQYF.

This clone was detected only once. This CDR3 reads CASSPFGGGDTEAFF. The CDR3 region has the DNA TGTGCCAGCTCACCATTCGGCGGGGGGGACACTGAAGCTTTCTTT. The rearrangement links TRBV18 to TRBJ1-1; tentative D call: TRBD1 (5 bases). The germline V gene encodes CDR1 KGHSH and CDR2 LQKENI. The CDR3 length is 15 residues. Trimming pared 2 bases from V and 3 bases from J, leaving 13 bases between.

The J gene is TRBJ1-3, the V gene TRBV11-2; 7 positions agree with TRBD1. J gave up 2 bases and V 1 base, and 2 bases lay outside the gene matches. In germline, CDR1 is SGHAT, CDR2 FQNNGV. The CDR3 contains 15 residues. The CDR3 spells CASSLAGQAGNTIYF. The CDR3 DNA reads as TGTGCCAGCAGCTTAGCCGGACAGGCTGGAAACACCATATATTTT.

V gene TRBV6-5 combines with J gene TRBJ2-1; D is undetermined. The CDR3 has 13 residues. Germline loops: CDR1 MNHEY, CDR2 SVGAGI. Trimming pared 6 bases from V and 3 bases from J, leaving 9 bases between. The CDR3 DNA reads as TGTGCCAGCAGGAACTACTACTACAATGAGCAGTTCTTC. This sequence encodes CASRNYYYNEQFF.

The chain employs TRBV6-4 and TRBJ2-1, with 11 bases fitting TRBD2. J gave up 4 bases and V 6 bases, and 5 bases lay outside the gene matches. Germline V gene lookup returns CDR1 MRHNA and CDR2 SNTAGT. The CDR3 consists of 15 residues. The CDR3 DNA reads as TGTGCCAGCAGCTTCGGGACTAGCGGTTACAATGAGCAGTTCTTC. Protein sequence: CASSFGTSGYNEQFF.

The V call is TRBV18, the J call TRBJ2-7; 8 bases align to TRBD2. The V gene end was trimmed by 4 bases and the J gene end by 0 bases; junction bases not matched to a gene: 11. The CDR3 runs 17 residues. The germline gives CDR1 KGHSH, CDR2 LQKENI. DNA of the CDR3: TGTGCCAGCTCACGAGCGGGGGCTTCTCTTTTCTCCTACGAGCAGTACTTC. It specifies CASSRAGASLFSYEQYF.

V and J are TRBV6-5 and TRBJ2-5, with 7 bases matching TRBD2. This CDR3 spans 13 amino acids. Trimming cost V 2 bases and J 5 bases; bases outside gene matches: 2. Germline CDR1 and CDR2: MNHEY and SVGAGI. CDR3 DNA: TGTGCCAGCAGTTACGGGAGGGTGGAGACCCAGTACTTC. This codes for CASSYGRVETQYF.

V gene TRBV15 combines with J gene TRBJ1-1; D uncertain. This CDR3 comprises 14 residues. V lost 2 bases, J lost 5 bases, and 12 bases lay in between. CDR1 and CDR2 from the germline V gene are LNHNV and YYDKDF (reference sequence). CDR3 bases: TGTGCCACCAGCAGAAACCGAGCGGGGACTGAAGCTTTCTTT. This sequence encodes CATSRNRAGTEAFF.

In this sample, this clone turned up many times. CDR3 sequence: CAWSVGLAGGVGHEQYF. The CDR3 nucleotides read TGTGCCTGGAGTGTCGGGCTAGCGGGAGGGGTCGGCCACGAGCAGTACTTC. The chain carries TRBV30 and TRBJ2-7; TRBD2 matches 12 bases. The germline CDR1 and CDR2 sequences are GTSNPN and SVGIG (reference sequence). This CDR3 is 17 amino acids long. The trim removed 0 bases at V and 5 bases at J, leaving 11 bases unmatched.